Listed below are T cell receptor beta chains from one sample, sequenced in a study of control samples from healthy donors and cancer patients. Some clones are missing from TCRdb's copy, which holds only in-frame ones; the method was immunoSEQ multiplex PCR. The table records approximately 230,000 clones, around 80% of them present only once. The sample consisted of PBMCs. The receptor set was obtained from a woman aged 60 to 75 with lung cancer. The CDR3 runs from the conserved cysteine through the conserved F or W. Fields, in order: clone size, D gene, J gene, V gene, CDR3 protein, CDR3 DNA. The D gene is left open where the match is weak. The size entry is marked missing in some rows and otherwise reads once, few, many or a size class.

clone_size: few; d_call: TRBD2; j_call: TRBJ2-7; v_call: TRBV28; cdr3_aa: CASSLFSGGLYEQYF; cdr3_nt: TGTGCCAGCAGTTTATTTAGCGGGGGACTTTACGAGCAGTACTTC
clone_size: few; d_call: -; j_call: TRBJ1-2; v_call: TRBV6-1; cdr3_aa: CASSEASSDWDTF; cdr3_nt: TGTGCCAGCAGTGAGGCTAGCTCCGACTGGGACACCTTC
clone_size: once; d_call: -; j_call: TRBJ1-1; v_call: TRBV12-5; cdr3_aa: CASGPSHGGNTEAFF; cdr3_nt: TGTGCTAGTGGACCTTCTCACGGGGGGAACACTGAAGCTTTCTTT
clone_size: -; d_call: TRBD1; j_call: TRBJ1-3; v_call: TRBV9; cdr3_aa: CASSVQGALGNTIYF; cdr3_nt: TGTGCCAGCAGCGTGCAGGGGGCCCTTGGAAACACCATATATTTT
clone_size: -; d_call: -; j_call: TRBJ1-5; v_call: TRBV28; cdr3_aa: CASSPDPGGQPQHF; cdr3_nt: TGTGCCAGCAGCCCTGACCCTGGGGGTCAGCCCCAGCATTTT
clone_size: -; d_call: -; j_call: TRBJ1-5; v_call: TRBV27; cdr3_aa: CASSYRGNQPQHF; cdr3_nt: TGTGCCAGCAGCTACAGGGGCAATCAGCCCCAGCATTTT
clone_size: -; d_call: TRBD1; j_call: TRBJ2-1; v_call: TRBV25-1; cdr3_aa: CASSESWTGDAEQFF; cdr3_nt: TGTGCCAGCAGTGAATCATGGACAGGGGATGCTGAGCAGTTCTTC
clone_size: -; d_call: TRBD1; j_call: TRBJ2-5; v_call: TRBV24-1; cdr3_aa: CATSDAGQGPKTQYF; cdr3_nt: TGTGCCACCAGTGATGCGGGACAGGGGCCGAAGACCCAGTACTTC
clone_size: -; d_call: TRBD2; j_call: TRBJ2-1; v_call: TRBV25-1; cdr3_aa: CASSEAGLVSSNEQFF; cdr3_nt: TGTGCCAGCAGTGAGGCCGGACTAGTAAGTTCCAATGAGCAGTTCTTC
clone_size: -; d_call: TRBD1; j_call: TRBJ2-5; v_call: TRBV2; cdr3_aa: CASNDRVRTQYF; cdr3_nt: TGTGCCAGCAACGACAGGGTCCGAACCCAGTACTTC